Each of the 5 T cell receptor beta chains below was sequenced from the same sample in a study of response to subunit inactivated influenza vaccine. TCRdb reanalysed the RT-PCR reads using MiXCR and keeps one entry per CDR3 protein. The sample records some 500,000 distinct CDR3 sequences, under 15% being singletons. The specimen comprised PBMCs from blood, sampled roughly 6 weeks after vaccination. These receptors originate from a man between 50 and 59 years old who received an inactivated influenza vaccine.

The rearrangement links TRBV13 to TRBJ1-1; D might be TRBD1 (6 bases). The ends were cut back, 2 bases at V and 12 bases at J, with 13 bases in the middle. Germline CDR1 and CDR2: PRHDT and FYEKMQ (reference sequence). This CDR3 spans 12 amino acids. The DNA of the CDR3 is TGTGCCAGCAGCTTACGGACAGCGCGGCCTTTCTTT. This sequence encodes CASSLRTARPFF.

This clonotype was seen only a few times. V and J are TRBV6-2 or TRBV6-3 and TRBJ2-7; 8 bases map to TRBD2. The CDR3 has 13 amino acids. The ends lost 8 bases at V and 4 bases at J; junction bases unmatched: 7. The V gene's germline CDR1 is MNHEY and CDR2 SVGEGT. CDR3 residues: CASRSGSRYEQYF. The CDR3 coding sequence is TGTGCCAGCCGGAGCGGGAGCAGGTACGAGCAGTACTTC.

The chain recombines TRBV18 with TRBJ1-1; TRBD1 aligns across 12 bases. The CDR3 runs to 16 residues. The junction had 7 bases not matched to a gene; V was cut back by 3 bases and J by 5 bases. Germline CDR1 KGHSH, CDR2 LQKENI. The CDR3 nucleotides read TGTGCCAGCTCACCCCCGGGACAGGGGGCGCGGACTGAAGCTTTCTTT. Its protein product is CASSPPGQGARTEAFF. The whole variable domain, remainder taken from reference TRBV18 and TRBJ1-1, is NAGVMQNPRHLVRRRGQEARLRCSPMKGHSHVYWYRQLPEEGLKFMVYLQKENIIDESGMPKERFSAEFPKEGPSILRIQQVVRGDSAAYFCASSPPGQGARTEAFFGQGTRLTVV.

The CDR3 protein is CASFDTSYGYTF. The CDR3 bases are TGTGCCAGCTTTGACACAAGCTATGGCTACACCTTC. V usage is TRBV12-3 or TRBV12-4 and J usage is TRBJ1-2; no clear D. The CDR3 covers 12 residues. Trimming removed 8 bases at V and 4 bases at J, with 11 bases between.

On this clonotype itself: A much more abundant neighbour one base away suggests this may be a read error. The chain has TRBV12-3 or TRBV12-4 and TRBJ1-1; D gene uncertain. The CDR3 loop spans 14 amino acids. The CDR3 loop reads CDSSKARGSAEAFF. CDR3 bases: TGTGACAGCAGCAAAGCTCGGGGTTCAGCTGAAGCTTTCTTT.